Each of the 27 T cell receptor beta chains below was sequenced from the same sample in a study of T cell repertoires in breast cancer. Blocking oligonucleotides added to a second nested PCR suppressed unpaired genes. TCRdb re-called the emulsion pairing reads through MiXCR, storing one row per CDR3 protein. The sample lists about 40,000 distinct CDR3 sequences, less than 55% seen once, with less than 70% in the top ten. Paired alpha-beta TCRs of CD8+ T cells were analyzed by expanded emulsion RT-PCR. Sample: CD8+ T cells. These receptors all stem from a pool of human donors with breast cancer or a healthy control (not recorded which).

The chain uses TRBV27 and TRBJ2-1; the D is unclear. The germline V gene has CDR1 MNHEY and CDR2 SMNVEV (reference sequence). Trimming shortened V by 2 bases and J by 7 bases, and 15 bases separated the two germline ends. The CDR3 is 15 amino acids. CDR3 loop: CASSLPSVARNEQFF. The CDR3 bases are TGTGCCAGCAGTTTACCATCCGTGGCTCGAAATGAGCAGTTCTTC.

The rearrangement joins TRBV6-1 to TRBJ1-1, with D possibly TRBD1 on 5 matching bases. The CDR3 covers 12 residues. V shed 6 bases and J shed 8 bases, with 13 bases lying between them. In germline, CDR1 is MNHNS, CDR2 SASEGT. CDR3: CASSTGTFEAFF. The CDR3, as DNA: TGTGCCAGCAGCACCGGGACTTTCGAAGCTTTCTTT.

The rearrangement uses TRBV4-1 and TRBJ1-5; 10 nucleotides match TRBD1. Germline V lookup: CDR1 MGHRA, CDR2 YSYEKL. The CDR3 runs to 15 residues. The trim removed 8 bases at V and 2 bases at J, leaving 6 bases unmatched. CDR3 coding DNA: TGCGCCAGCTCTGGGACAGGGGAAGGCAATCAGCCCCAGCATTTT. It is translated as CASSGTGEGNQPQHF.

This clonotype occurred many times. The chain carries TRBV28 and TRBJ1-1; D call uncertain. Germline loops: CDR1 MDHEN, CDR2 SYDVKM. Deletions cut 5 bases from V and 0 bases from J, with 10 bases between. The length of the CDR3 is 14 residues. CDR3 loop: CASSVISMNTEAFF. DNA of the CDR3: TGTGCCAGCAGTGTAATCAGCATGAACACTGAAGCTTTCTTT.

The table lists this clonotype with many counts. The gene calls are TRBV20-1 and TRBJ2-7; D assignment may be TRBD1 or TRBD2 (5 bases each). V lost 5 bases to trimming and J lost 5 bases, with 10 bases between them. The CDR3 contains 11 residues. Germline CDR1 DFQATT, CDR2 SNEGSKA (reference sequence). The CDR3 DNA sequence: TGCAGTGCTCCGGGGCTTCACGAGCAGTACTTC. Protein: CSAPGLHEQYF.

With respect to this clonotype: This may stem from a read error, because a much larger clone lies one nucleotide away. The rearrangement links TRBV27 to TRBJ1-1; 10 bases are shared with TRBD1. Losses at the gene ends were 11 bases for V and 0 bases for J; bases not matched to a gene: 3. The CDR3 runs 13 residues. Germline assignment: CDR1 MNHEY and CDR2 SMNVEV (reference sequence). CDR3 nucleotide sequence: TGTGCCGCTGGACAGGGGGTGAACACTGAAGCTTTCTTT. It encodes CAAGQGVNTEAFF.

CDR3 region: CSARDHEQFF. The CDR3 DNA is TGCAGTGCTAGAGATCATGAGCAGTTCTTC. The chain employs TRBV20-1 and TRBJ2-1; D call uncertain. Trimming cost V 0 bases and J 8 bases, with 2 bases left between them. This CDR3 has 10 residues. Germline V gene lookup returns CDR1 DFQATT and CDR2 SNEGSKA (reference sequence).

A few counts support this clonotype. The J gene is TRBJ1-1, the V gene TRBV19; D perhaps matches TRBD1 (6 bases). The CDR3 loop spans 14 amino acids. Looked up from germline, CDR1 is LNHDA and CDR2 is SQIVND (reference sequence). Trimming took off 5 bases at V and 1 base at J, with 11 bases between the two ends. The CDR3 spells CASSLKGGNTEAFF. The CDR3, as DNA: TGTGCCAGTAGTCTCAAGGGGGGGAACACTGAAGCTTTCTTT.

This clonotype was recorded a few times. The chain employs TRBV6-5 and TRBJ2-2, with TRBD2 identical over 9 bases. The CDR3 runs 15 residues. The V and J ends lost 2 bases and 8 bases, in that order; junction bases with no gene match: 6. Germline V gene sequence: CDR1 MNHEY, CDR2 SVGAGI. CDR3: CASSYAGGPFGELFF. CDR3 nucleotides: TGTGCCAGCAGTTACGCGGGAGGGCCTTTTGGGGAGCTGTTTTTT.

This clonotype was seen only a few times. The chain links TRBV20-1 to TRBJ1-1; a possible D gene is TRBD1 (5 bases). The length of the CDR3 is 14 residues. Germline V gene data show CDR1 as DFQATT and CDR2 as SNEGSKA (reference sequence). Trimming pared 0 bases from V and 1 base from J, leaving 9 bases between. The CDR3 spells CSARDGGENTEAFF. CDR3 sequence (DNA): TGCAGTGCTAGAGATGGGGGGGAGAACACTGAAGCTTTCTTT.

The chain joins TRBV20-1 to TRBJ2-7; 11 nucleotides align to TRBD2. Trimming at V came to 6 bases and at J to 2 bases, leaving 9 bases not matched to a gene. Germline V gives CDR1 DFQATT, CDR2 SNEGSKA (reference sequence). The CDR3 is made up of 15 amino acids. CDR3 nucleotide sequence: TGCAGTGCCACCGCCCTAGCGGGGGGTCCCTACGAGCAGTACTTC. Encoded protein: CSATALAGGPYEQYF.

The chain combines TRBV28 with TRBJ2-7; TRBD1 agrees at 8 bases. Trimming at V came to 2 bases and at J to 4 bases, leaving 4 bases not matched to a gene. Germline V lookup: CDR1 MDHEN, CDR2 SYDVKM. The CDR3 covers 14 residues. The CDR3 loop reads CASSLKGQVYEQYF. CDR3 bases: TGTGCCAGCAGTTTAAAGGGACAGGTATACGAGCAGTACTTC.

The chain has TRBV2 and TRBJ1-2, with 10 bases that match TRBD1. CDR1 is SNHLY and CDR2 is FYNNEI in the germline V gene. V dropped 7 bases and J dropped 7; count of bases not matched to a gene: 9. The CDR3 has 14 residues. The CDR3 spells CASTSDRGIGGYTF. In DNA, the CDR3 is TGTGCCAGCACCTCGGACAGGGGGATAGGTGGCTACACCTTC.

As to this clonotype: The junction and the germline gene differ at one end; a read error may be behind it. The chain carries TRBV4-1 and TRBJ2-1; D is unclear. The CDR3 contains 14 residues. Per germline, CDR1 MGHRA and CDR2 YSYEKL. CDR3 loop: CASSQVGGYNKQFF. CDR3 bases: TGCGCCAGCAGCCAAGTGGGCGGATACAATAAGCAGTTCTTC.

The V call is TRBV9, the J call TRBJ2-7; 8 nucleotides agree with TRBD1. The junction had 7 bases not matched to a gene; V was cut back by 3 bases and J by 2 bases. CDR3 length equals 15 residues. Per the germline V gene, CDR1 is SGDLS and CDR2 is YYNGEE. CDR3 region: CASSAFDRGPYEQYF. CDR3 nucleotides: TGTGCCAGCAGCGCCTTTGACAGGGGCCCCTACGAGCAGTACTTC.

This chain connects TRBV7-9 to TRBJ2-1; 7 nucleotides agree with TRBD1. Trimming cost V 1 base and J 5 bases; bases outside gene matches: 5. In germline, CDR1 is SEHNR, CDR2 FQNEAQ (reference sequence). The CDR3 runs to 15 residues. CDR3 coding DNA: TGTGCCAGCAGCTTAGGATACAGGGGAGACAATGAGCAGTTCTTC. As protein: CASSLGYRGDNEQFF.

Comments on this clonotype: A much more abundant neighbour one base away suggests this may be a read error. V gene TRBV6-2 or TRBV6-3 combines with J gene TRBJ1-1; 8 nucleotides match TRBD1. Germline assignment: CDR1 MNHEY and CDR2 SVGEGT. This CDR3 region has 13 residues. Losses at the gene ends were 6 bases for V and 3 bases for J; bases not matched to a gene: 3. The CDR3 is CASRQQGDTEAFF. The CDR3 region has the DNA TGTGCCAGCAGACAACAGGGGGACACTGAAGCTTTCTTT.

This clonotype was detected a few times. The CDR3 loop is CASSPGTGGNQPQHF. CDR3 DNA sequence: TGTGCCAGCTCGCCCGGGACAGGGGGAAATCAGCCCCAGCATTTT. The chain has TRBV18 and TRBJ1-5; 11 bases are a match to TRBD1. Germline V gene sequence: CDR1 KGHSH, CDR2 LQKENI. The CDR3 totals 15 residues. J was trimmed by 4 bases and V by 6 bases; bases with no gene match: 5. Full variable domain (rest looked up from reference TRBV18 and TRBJ1-5): NAGVMQNPRHLVRRRGQEARLRCSPMKGHSHVYWYRQLPEEGLKFMVYLQKENIIDESGMPKERFSAEFPKEGPSILRIQQVVRGDSAAYFCASSPGTGGNQPQHFGDGTRLSIL.

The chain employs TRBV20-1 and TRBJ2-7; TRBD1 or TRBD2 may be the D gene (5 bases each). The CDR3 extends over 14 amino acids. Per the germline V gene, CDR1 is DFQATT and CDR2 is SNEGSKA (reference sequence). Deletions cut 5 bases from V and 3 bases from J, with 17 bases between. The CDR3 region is CSAWTGAGFYEQYF. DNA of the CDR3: TGCAGTGCTTGGACCGGGGCAGGATTCTACGAGCAGTACTTC.

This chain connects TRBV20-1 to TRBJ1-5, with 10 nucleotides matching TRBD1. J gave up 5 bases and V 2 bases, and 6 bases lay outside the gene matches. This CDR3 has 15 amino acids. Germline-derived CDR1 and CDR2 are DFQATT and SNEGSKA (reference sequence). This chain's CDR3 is CSARTGTGVHQPQHF. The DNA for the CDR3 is TGCAGTGCTAGAACCGGGACAGGGGTCCATCAGCCCCAGCATTTT.

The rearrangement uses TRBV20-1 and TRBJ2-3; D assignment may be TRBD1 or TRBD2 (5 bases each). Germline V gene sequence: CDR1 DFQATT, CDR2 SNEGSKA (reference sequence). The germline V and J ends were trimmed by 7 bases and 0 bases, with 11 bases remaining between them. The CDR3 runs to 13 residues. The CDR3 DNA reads TGCAGTGACCTCGGGACCAGCACAGATACGCAGTATTTT. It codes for CSDLGTSTDTQYF.

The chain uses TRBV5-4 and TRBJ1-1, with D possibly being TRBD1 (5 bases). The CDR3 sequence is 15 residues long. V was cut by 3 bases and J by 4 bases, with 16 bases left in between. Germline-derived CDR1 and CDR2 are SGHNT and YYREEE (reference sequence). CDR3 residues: CASSSPGLSGTEAFF. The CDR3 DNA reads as TGTGCCAGCAGCTCCCCGGGACTTAGTGGCACTGAAGCTTTCTTT.

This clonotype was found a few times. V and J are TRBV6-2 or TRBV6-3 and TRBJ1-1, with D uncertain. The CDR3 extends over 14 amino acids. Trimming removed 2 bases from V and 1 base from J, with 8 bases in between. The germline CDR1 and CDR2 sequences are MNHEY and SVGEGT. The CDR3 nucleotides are TGTGCCAGCAGTTACCTGACAAAGAACACTGAAGCTTTCTTT. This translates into CASSYLTKNTEAFF.

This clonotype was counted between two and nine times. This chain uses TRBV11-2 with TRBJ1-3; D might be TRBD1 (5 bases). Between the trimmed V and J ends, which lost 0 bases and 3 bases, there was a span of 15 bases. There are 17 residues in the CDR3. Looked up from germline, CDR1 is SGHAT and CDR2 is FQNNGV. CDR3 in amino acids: CASSLDLVRGGGNTIYF. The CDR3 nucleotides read TGTGCCAGCAGCTTAGATCTGGTTCGGGGCGGTGGAAACACCATATATTTT.

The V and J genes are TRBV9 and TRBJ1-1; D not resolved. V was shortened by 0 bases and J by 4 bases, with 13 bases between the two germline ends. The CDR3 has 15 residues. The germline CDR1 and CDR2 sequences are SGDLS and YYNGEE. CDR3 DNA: TGTGCCAGCAGCGTAGCCCTTGGAGGAAGCACTGAAGCTTTCTTT. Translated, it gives CASSVALGGSTEAFF.

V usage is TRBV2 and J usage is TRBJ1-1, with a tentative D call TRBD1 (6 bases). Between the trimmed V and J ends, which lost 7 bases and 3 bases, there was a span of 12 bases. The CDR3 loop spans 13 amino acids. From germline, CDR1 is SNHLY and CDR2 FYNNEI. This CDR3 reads CASNGGQDTEAFF. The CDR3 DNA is TGTGCCAGCAATGGGGGGCAGGACACTGAAGCTTTCTTT.

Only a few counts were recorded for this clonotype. This chain's CDR3 is CASSYSGVAYNEQFF. The CDR3, as DNA: TGTGCCAGCAGTTACAGCGGAGTAGCCTACAATGAGCAGTTCTTC. The chain couples TRBV6-2 or TRBV6-3 to TRBJ2-1; D perhaps matches TRBD2 (5 bases). V dropped 2 bases and J dropped 2 bases, with 10 bases sitting between them. The CDR3 has 15 amino acids. Per germline, CDR1 MNHEY and CDR2 SVGEGT.